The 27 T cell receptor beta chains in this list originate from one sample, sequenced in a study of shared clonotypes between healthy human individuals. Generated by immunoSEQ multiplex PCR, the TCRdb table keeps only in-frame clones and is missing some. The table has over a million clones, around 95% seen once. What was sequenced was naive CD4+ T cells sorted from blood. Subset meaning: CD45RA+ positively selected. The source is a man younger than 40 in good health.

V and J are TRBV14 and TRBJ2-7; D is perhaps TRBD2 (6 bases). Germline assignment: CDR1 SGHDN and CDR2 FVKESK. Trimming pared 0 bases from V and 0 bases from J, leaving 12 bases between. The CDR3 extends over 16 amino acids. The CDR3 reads CASSQDWGRSSYEQYF. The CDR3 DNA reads TGTGCCAGCAGCCAAGATTGGGGGAGGAGCTCCTACGAGCAGTACTTC.

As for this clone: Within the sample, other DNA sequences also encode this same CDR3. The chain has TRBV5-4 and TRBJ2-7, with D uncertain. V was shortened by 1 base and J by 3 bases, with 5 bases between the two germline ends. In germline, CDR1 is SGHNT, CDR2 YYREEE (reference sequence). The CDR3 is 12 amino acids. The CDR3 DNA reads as TGTGCCAGCAGCTTGTCGGGCTACGAGCAGTACTTC. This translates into CASSLSGYEQYF. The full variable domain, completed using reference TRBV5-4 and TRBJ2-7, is ETGVTQSPTHLIKTRGQQVTLRCSSQSGHNTVSWYQQALGQGPQFIFQYYREEENGRGNFPPRFSGLQFPNYSSELNVNALELDDSALYLCASSLSGYEQYFGPGTRLTVT.

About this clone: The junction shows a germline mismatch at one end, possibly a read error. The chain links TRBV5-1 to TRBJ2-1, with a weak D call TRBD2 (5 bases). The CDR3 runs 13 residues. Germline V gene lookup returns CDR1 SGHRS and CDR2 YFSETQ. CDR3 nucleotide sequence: TGCGCCAGCAGCTTGGAAGCAGCGGCCCCCGCAGTCTTC. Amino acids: CASSLEAAAPAVF. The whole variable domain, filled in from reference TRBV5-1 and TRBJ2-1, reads KAGVTQTPRYLIKTRGQQVTLSCSPISGHRSVSWYQQTPGQGLQFLFEYFSETQRNKGNFPGRFSGRQFSNSRSEMNVSTLELGDSALYLCASSLEAAAPAVFGPGTRLTVL.

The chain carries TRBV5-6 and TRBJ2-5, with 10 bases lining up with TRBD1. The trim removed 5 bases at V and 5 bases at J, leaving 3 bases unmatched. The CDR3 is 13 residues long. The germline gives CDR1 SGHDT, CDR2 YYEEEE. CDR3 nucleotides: TGTGCCAGCAGAATGGACAGGGGGGAGACCCAGTACTTC. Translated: CASRMDRGETQYF. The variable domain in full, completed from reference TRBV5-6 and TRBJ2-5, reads DAGVTQSPTHLIKTRGQQVTLRCSPKSGHDTVSWYQQALGQGPQFIFQYYEEEERQRGNFPDRFSGHQFPNYSSELNVNALLLGDSALYLCASRMDRGETQYFGPGTRLLVL.

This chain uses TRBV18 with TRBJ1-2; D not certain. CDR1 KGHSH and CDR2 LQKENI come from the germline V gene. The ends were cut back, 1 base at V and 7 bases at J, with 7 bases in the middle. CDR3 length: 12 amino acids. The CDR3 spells CASSPLAGGYTF. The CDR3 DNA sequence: TGTGCCAGCTCACCACTCGCGGGTGGCTACACCTTC. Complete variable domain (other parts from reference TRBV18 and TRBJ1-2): NAGVMQNPRHLVRRRGQEARLRCSPMKGHSHVYWYRQLPEEGLKFMVYLQKENIIDESGMPKERFSAEFPKEGPSILRIQQVVRGDSAAYFCASSPLAGGYTFGSGTRLTVV.

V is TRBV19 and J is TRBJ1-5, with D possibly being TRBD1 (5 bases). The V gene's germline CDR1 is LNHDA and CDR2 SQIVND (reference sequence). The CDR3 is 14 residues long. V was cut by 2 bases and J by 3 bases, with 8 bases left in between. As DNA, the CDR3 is TGTGCCAGTAGTATATTACAGGACAATCAGCCCCAGCATTTT. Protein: CASSILQDNQPQHF.

DNA of the CDR3: TGTGCCAGTAGTGTGGAGACCGAGCAGTACTTC. Translating gives CASSVETEQYF. The chain couples TRBV19 to TRBJ2-7; no clear D gene. V shed 5 bases and J shed 6 bases, with 8 bases lying between them. This CDR3 has 11 residues. CDR1 and CDR2 (germline): LNHDA, SQIVND (reference sequence).

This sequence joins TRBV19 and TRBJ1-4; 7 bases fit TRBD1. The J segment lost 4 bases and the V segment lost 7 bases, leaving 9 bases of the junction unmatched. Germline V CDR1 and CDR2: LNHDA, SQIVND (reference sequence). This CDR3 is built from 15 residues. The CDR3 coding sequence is TGTGCCAGTACCCTCTCGGCAGGGGGTAATGAAAAACTGTTTTTT. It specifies CASTLSAGGNEKLFF. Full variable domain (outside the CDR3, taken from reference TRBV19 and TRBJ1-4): DGGITQSPKYLFRKEGQNVTLSCEQNLNHDAMYWYRQDPGQGLRLIYYSQIVNDFQKGDIAEGYSVSREKKESFPLTVTSAQKNPTAFYLCASTLSAGGNEKLFFGSGTQLSVL.

The CDR3 region has the DNA TGTGCCAGCACAGGGGGCCCCCTAGGCACTGAAGCTTTCTTT. Its protein is CASTGGPLGTEAFF. The chain combines TRBV2 with TRBJ1-1, with TRBD1 matching over 8 bases. CDR1 is SNHLY, CDR2 FYNNEI, per germline. The trim removed 7 bases at V and 4 bases at J, leaving 8 bases unmatched. This CDR3 comprises 14 residues.

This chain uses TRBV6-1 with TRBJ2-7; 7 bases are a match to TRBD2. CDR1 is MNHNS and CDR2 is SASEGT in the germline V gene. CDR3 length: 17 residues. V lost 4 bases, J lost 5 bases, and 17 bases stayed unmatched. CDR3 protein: CASSVSRRRMGGDEQYF. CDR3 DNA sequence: TGTGCCAGCAGTGTCTCGAGACGACGAATGGGGGGGGACGAGCAGTACTTC.

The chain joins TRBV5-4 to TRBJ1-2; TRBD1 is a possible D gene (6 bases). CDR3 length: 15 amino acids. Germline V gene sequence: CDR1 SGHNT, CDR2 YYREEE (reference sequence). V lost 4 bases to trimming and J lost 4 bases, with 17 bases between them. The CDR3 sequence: CASSLDSFQIYGYTF. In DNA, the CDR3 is TGTGCCAGCAGCCTGGACAGCTTCCAGATCTATGGCTACACCTTC.

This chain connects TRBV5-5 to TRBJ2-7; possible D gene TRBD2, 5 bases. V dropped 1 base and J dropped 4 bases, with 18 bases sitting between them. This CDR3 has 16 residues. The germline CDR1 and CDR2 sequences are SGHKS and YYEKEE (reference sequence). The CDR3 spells CASSLRSSGSIYEQYF. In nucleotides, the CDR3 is TGTGCCAGCAGCTTGAGATCGTCGGGGAGTATTTACGAGCAGTACTTC.

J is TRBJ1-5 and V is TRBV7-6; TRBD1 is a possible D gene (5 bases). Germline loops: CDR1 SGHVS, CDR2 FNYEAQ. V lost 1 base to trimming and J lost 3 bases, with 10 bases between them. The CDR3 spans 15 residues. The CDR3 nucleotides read TGTGCCAGCAGCTTAGGCCAGGGATTCAATCAGCCCCAGCATTTT. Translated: CASSLGQGFNQPQHF.

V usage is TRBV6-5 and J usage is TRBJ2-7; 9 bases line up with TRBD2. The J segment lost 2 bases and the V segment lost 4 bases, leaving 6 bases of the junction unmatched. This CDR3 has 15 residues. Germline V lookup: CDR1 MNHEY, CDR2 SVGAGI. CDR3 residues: CASSFFSGSPYEQYF. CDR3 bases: TGTGCCAGCAGTTTCTTTAGCGGGAGCCCCTACGAGCAGTACTTC.

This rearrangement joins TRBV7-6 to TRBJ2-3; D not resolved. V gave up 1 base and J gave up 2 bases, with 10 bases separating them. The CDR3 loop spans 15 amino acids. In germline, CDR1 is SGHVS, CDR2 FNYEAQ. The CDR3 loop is CASSLGGVVTDTQYF. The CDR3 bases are TGTGCCAGCAGCTTAGGTGGGGTAGTCACAGATACGCAGTATTTT.

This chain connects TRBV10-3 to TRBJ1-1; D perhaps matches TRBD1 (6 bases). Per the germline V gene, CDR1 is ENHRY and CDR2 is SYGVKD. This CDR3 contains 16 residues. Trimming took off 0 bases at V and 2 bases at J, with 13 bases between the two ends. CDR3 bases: TGTGCCATCAGTGAGTCTCTTGGCAGGGGAAACACTGAAGCTTTCTTT. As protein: CAISESLGRGNTEAFF.

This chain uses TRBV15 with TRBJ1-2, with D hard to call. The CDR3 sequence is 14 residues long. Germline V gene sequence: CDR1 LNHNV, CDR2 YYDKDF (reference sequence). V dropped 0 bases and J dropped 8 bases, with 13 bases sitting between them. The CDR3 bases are TGTGCCACCAGCAGAGACGTCAAAGGCGAGGGCTACACCTTC. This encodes CATSRDVKGEGYTF.

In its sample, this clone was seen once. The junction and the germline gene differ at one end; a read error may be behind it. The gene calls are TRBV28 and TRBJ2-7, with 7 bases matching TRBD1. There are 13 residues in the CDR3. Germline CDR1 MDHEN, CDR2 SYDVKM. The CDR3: CASSRPGTGVNRF. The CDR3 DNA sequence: TGTGCCAGCAGTCGGCCTGGTACAGGGGTTAATCGCTTC.

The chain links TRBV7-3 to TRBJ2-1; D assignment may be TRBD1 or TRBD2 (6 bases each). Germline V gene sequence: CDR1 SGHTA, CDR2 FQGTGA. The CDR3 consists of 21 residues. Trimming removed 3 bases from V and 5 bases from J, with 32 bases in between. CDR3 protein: CASSFISGTPRRAFPHNEQFF. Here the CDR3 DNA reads TGTGCCAGCAGCTTTATATCCGGGACACCTAGGAGGGCCTTCCCCCACAATGAGCAGTTCTTC.

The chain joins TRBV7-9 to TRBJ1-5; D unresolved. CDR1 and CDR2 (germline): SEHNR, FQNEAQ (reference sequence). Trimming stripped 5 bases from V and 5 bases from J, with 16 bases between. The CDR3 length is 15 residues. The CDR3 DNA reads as TGTGCCAGCAGCCCTCTTTCGGGGATGGATCAGCCCCAGCATTTT. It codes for CASSPLSGMDQPQHF.

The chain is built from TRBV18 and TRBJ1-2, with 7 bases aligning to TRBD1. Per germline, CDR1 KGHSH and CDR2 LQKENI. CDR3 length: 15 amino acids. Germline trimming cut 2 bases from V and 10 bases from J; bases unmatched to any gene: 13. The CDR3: CASSPNLATGDAYTF. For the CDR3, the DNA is TGTGCCAGCTCACCAAATTTAGCAACAGGGGATGCCTACACCTTC.

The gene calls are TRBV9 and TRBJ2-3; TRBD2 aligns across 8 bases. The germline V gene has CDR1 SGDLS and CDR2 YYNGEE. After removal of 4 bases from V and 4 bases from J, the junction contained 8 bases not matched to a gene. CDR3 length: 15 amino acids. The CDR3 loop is CASSPSLAGADTQYF. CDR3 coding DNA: TGTGCCAGCAGCCCCAGTCTAGCGGGTGCAGATACGCAGTATTTT.

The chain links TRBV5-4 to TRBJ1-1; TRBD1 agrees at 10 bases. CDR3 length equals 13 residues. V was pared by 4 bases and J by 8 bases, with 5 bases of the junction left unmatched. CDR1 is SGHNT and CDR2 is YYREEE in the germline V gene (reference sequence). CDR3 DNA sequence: TGTGCCAGCAGCCCTGACAGGGGGCAGGAAGCTTTCTTT. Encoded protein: CASSPDRGQEAFF.

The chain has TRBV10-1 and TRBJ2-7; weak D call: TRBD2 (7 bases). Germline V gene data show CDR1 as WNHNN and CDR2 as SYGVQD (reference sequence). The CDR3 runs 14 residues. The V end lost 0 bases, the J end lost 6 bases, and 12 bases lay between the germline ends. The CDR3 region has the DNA TGCGCCAGCAGTGAGTCGTGGGGAGGGGGCGAGCAGTACTTC. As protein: CASSESWGGGEQYF.

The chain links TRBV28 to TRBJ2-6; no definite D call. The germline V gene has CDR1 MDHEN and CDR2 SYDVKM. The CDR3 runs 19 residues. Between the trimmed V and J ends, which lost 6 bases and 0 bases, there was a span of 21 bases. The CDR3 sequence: CASRLTVFRPSSGANVLTF. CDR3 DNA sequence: TGTGCCAGCAGGTTAACGGTATTTCGGCCGAGCTCTGGGGCCAACGTCCTGACTTTC. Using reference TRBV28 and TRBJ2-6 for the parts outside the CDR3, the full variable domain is DVKVTQSSRYLVKRTGEKVFLECVQDMDHENMFWYRQDPGLGLRLIYFSYDVKMKEKGDIPEGYSVSREKKERFSLILESASTNQTSMYLCASRLTVFRPSSGANVLTFGAGSRLTVL.

In DNA form, the CDR3 reads TGCAGCGTTGCACGGGGAACCGAGCAGTACTTC. Translating it yields CSVARGTEQYF. The chain employs TRBV29-1 and TRBJ2-7, with D possibly TRBD2 on 5 matching bases. The germline V gene encodes CDR1 SQVTM and CDR2 ANQGSEA. This CDR3 is built from 11 residues. Trimming shortened V by 4 bases and J by 6 bases, and 10 bases separated the two germline ends.

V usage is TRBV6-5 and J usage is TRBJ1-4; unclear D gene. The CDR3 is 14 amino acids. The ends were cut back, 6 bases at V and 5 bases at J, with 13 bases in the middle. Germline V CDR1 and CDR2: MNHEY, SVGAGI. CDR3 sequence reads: CASRTPGKNEKLFF. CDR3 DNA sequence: TGTGCCAGCAGGACACCGGGGAAGAATGAAAAACTGTTTTTT.